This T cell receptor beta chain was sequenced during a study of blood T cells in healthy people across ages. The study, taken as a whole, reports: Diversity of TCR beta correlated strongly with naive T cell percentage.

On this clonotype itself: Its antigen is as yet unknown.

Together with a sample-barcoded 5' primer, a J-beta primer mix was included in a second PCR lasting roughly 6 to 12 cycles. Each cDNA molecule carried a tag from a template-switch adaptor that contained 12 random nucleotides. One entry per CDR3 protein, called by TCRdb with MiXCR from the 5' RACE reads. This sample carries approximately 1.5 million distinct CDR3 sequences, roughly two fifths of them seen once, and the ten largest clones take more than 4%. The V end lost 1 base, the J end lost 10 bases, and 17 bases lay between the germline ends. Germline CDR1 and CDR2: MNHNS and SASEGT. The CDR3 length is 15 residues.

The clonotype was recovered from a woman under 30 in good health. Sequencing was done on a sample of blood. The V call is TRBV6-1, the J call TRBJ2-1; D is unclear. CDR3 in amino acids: CASSEGHTASYEQFF. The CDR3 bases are TGTGCCAGCAGTGAAGGGCACACCGCCTCCTACGAGCAGTTCTTC.